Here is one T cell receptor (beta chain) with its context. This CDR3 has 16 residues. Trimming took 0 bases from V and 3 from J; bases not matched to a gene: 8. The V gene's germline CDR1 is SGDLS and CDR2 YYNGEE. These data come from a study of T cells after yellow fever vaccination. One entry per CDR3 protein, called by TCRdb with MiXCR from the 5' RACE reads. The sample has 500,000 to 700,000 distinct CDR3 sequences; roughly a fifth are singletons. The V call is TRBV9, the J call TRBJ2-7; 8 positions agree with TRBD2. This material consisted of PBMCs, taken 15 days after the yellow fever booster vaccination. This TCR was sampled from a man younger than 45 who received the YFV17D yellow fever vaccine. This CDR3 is CASSVGLSGSFYEQYF. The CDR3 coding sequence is TGTGCCAGCAGCGTAGGGCTAAGCGGGAGTTTCTACGAGCAGTACTTC.